Shown below are 27 T cell receptor beta chains from a single sample sequenced in a study of T cells after yellow fever vaccination. Using its own MiXCR run on the 5' RACE reads, TCRdb lists one record per CDR3 protein. Of around 320,000 distinct CDR3 sequences in the sample, approximately 10% are singletons; the top ten hold over 3%. This material consisted of CD4+ T cells sorted from PBMCs, taken 5 days after the yellow fever booster vaccination. Receptor source: a man between 18 and 35 years old who received the YFV17D yellow fever vaccine.

The V and J genes are TRBV12-3 or TRBV12-4 and TRBJ2-4; 14 bases are shared with TRBD2. The CDR3 loop spans 16 amino acids. The V gene end was trimmed by 4 bases and the J gene end by 1 base; junction bases not matched to a gene: 0. CDR3 in amino acids: CASSWTSGGAKNIQYF. CDR3 coding DNA: TGTGCCAGCAGTTGGACTAGCGGGGGGGCCAAAAACATTCAGTACTTC.

This clonotype appeared many times. The J gene is TRBJ1-1, the V gene TRBV5-4; D is possibly TRBD1 (5 bases). Germline V gives CDR1 SGHNT, CDR2 YYREEE (reference sequence). The V end was cut by 4 bases, the J end by 0 bases, with 19 bases between. CDR3 size: 17 residues. CDR3 DNA sequence: TGTGCCAGCAGCCCCGATCCAGACAGTCTGATGAACACTGAAGCTTTCTTT. Its protein is CASSPDPDSLMNTEAFF.

The V gene is TRBV6-1, the J gene TRBJ2-7; TRBD2 matches at 10 bases. This CDR3 has 15 amino acids. Germline V CDR1 and CDR2: MNHNS, SASEGT. V shed 5 bases and J 4 bases; nucleotides not matched to a gene: 8. The CDR3 is CASSTATSGWYEQYF. The CDR3 DNA reads as TGTGCCAGCAGTACTGCGACTAGCGGGTGGTACGAGCAGTACTTC.

This clonotype has just a few counts. V usage is TRBV28 and J usage is TRBJ2-2; no clear D gene. This CDR3 contains 14 residues. CDR1 MDHEN and CDR2 SYDVKM come from the germline V gene. V lost 4 bases, J lost 2 bases, and 8 bases lay in between. CDR3 amino acids: CASSSPGNTGELFF. The CDR3 DNA is TGTGCCAGCAGTTCGCCGGGTAACACCGGGGAGCTGTTTTTT.

This clonotype was observed at least ten times. This rearrangement joins TRBV5-1 to TRBJ2-3; TRBD1 might be the D (5 bases). CDR3 length: 14 amino acids. From germline, CDR1 is SGHRS and CDR2 YFSETQ. Trimming left V 5 bases short and J 2 bases short, with 12 bases between. CDR3 nucleotides: TGCGCCAGCAGGGAGAACAGGAACACAGATACGCAGTATTTT. This sequence encodes CASRENRNTDTQYF.

This clonotype was counted only a few times. The chain combines TRBV15 with TRBJ1-4; D is undetermined. V lost 5 bases and J lost 2, with 9 bases in between. CDR3 length equals 14 residues. CDR1 is LNHNV and CDR2 is YYDKDF in the germline V gene (reference sequence). The chain's CDR3 is CATSGSLTNEKLFF. The CDR3 DNA follows: TGTGCCACCAGCGGCTCGCTCACTAATGAAAAACTGTTTTTT.

In its sample, this clonotype was seen a few times. The chain links TRBV5-6 to TRBJ2-7, with D unresolved. The germline gives CDR1 SGHDT, CDR2 YYEEEE. The V and J ends lost 4 bases and 6 bases respectively, with 11 bases between them. The CDR3 loop spans 12 amino acids. CDR3 sequence (DNA): TGTGCCAGCAGCGTTTGGGGTGGCGAGCAGTACTTC. Translating gives CASSVWGGEQYF.

This sequence joins TRBV14 and TRBJ2-6; D is undetermined. CDR3 size: 19 residues. The germline V gene has CDR1 SGHDN and CDR2 FVKESK. Trimming left V 4 bases short and J 0 bases short, with 19 bases between. The CDR3: CASSLVSRQASSGANVLTF. The CDR3 nucleotides are TGTGCCAGCAGCCTAGTCTCGAGGCAGGCGAGCTCTGGGGCCAACGTCCTGACTTTC.

This clonotype showed up just a few times. This chain links TRBV7-9 with TRBJ2-3; D gene ambiguous. CDR1 and CDR2 (germline): SEHNR, FQNEAQ (reference sequence). The CDR3 extends over 12 amino acids. Trimming stripped 5 bases from V and 6 bases from J, with 9 bases between. The CDR3 region has the DNA TGTGCCAGCAGCCGGTGGAGCGATACGCAGTATTTT. Its translation: CASSRWSDTQYF.

The table lists this clonotype with many counts. The V call is TRBV20-1, the J call TRBJ2-2; a weak D match, TRBD1 (6 bases). V was pared by 5 bases and J by 0 bases, with 7 bases between. This CDR3 has 13 residues. Germline V lookup: CDR1 DFQATT, CDR2 SNEGSKA (reference sequence). The CDR3 protein is CSAGDTNTGELFF. The DNA for the CDR3 is TGCAGTGCTGGGGACACGAACACCGGGGAGCTGTTTTTT.

This clonotype was counted ten times or more. The chain combines TRBV7-2 with TRBJ2-3, with TRBD2 identical over 7 bases. The trim removed 0 bases at V and 6 bases at J, leaving 3 bases unmatched. Germline loops: CDR1 SGHTA, CDR2 FQGNSA. This CDR3 comprises 14 residues. Here the CDR3 reads CASSLASGVDTQYF. CDR3 sequence (DNA): TGTGCCAGCAGCTTAGCCAGCGGGGTGGATACGCAGTATTTT.

This clonotype was detected a few times. This sequence joins TRBV20-1 and TRBJ1-1; the D is unclear. The CDR3 is 11 amino acids. CDR1 and CDR2 (germline): DFQATT, SNEGSKA (reference sequence). Trimming removed 3 bases at V and 8 bases at J, with 10 bases between. The CDR3 DNA sequence: TGCAGTGCTAGCCAGTTTGGGGAAGCTTTCTTT. Translating gives CSASQFGEAFF.

This clonotype was seen repeatedly, ten times or more. The chain joins TRBV3-1 to TRBJ2-7; D uncertain. CDR1 is LGHDT and CDR2 is YNNKEL in the germline V gene (reference sequence). Trimming shortened V by 6 bases and J by 7 bases, and 10 bases separated the two germline ends. The CDR3 contains 11 residues. CDR3 sequence reads: CASSLLGEQYF. CDR3 DNA: TGTGCCAGCAGTCTTCTGGGAGAGCAGTACTTC.

This clonotype was observed a few times. The genes are TRBV20-1 and TRBJ1-1; no firm D call. The CDR3 length is 15 residues. In germline, CDR1 is DFQATT, CDR2 SNEGSKA (reference sequence). V lost 3 bases and J 0 bases, leaving 14 bases between the germline ends. CDR3 DNA sequence: TGCAGTGCTAGGTCGGCTCCTGTCGTGAACACTGAAGCTTTCTTT. Amino acids: CSARSAPVVNTEAFF.

The chain carries TRBV7-2 and TRBJ1-5, with D possibly being TRBD1 (5 bases). The CDR3 totals 13 residues. Deletions cut 5 bases from V and 7 bases from J, with 12 bases between. Germline V gene sequence: CDR1 SGHTA, CDR2 FQGNSA. The CDR3 sequence: CASSEGRRQPQHF. CDR3 in DNA: TGTGCCAGCAGCGAGGGACGACGGCAGCCCCAGCATTTT.

This clonotype has just a few counts. The chain recombines TRBV12-3 or TRBV12-4 with TRBJ2-3; D is perhaps TRBD2 (6 bases). The CDR3 spans 15 residues. The V end was cut by 6 bases, the J end by 1 base, with 14 bases between. The CDR3 here is CASRLGAGRTDTQYF. DNA for the CDR3: TGTGCCAGCAGGTTGGGAGCGGGCCGCACAGATACGCAGTATTTT.

This clonotype was picked up a small number of times. This chain links TRBV21-1 with TRBJ1-6. TRBV21-1 is a pseudogene locus. The CDR3 loop spans 12 amino acids. CDR3 sequence (DNA): TGTGCCAGCAGCCACGCGGCTTCACCCCTCCACTTT. Its protein is CASSHAASPLHF.

This clonotype was observed at least ten times. The chain is built from TRBV2 and TRBJ2-3; a possible D gene is TRBD2 (6 bases). The CDR3 extends over 14 amino acids. V lost 2 bases and J lost 10, with 16 bases in between. The germline CDR1 and CDR2 sequences are SNHLY and FYNNEI. This CDR3 is CASSEIRGDSAQYF. Here the CDR3 DNA reads TGTGCCAGCAGTGAAATTCGTGGGGACTCAGCGCAGTATTTT.

The V gene is TRBV6-2 or TRBV6-3, the J gene TRBJ1-3; D possibly corresponds to TRBD1 (5 bases). The CDR3 sequence is 12 residues long. Trimming cost V 6 bases and J 8 bases, with 11 bases left between them. Germline V lookup: CDR1 MNHEY, CDR2 SVGEGT. DNA for the CDR3: TGTGCCAGCAGCCTAACGACAGACACCATATATTTT. This sequence encodes CASSLTTDTIYF.

This clonotype was observed a few times. The CDR3 sequence: CASSTQGAGSSPLHF. In nucleotides, the CDR3 is TGTGCCAGCAGCACACAGGGGGCTGGTAGTTCACCCCTCCACTTT. This chain connects TRBV5-4 to TRBJ1-6; 9 nucleotides match TRBD1. J was trimmed by 9 bases and V by 4 bases; bases with no gene match: 8. The germline CDR1 and CDR2 sequences are SGHNT and YYREEE (reference sequence). The CDR3 is 15 amino acids. Complete variable domain (other parts from reference TRBV5-4 and TRBJ1-6): ETGVTQSPTHLIKTRGQQVTLRCSSQSGHNTVSWYQQALGQGPQFIFQYYREEENGRGNFPPRFSGLQFPNYSSELNVNALELDDSALYLCASSTQGAGSSPLHFGNGTRLTVT.

This clonotype appeared a few times. The rearrangement uses TRBV5-6 and TRBJ2-5; D possibly matches TRBD1 or TRBD2 (5 bases each). Trimming took 2 bases from V and 2 from J, leaving 13 bases between them. The CDR3 runs to 15 residues. The germline V gene has CDR1 SGHDT and CDR2 YYEEEE. CDR3 amino acids: CASSLAWDGQETQYF. CDR3 in DNA: TGTGCCAGCAGCTTAGCCTGGGACGGACAAGAGACCCAGTACTTC.

V is TRBV4-2 and J is TRBJ2-3; 13 bases match TRBD2. Germline V gene sequence: CDR1 LGHNA, CDR2 YNFKEQ. CDR3 length: 17 amino acids. The junction had 4 bases not matched to a gene; V was cut back by 4 bases and J by 0 bases. CDR3 nucleotides: TGTGCCAGCAGCCGCGGGACTAGCGGGGAGAGCACAGATACGCAGTATTTT. This gives the protein CASSRGTSGESTDTQYF.

This clonotype was counted between two and nine times. This chain connects TRBV2 to TRBJ2-2; TRBD1 agrees at 7 bases. Germline V gene lookup returns CDR1 SNHLY and CDR2 FYNNEI. V shed 4 bases and J 6 bases; nucleotides not matched to a gene: 2. CDR3 length: 13 amino acids. The CDR3 sequence: CASSVQGAGELFF. CDR3 in DNA: TGTGCCAGCAGTGTTCAGGGGGCCGGGGAGCTGTTTTTT. Full variable domain (remainder filled in from reference TRBV2 and TRBJ2-2): EPEVTQTPSHQVTQMGQEVILRCVPISNHLYFYWYRQILGQKVEFLVSFYNNEISEKSEIFDDQFSVERPDGSNFTLKIRSTKLEDSAMYFCASSVQGAGELFFGEGSRLTVL.

V and J are TRBV6-6 and TRBJ2-3; no definite D call. CDR1 and CDR2 from the germline V gene are MNHNY and SVGAGI (reference sequence). This CDR3 spans 14 amino acids. V was cut by 5 bases and J by 2 bases, with 11 bases left in between. The CDR3 DNA is TGTGCCAGCAGTAGCAACAGAAACACAGATACGCAGTATTTT. Translated: CASSSNRNTDTQYF.

This clonotype was seen more than once but under ten times. The V and J genes are TRBV18 and TRBJ2-2; D is undetermined. V shed 4 bases and J shed 1 base, with 10 bases lying between them. The CDR3 covers 15 residues. The V gene's germline CDR1 is KGHSH and CDR2 LQKENI. CDR3 coding DNA: TGTGCCAGCTCACAAGACGGACGGAACACCGGGGAGCTGTTTTTT. Its protein is CASSQDGRNTGELFF.

The gene calls are TRBV2 and TRBJ1-2; D is possibly TRBD1 (5 bases). The CDR3 consists of 13 residues. V was cut by 10 bases and J by 7 bases, with 19 bases left in between. Germline CDR1 and CDR2: SNHLY and FYNNEI. CDR3 loop: CATRGIPRAGYTF. Written as DNA, the CDR3 is TGTGCCACCCGGGGGATCCCTAGGGCTGGCTACACCTTC.

This rearrangement joins TRBV7-2 to TRBJ2-2; D remains ambiguous. Per germline, CDR1 SGHTA and CDR2 FQGNSA. Between the trimmed V and J ends, which lost 1 base and 7 bases, there was a span of 13 bases. This CDR3 contains 15 residues. The CDR3 region has the DNA TGTGCCAGCAGCTTAGTACTACGCCGTGGCGGGGAGCTGTTTTTT. Its translation: CASSLVLRRGGELFF.